The present T cell receptor beta chain was sequenced within a study of blood T cell repertoires in COVID-19. As processed by the authors: It was from reference gene primer amplification that nucleated cell counts were estimated. Assay: immunoSEQ multiplex PCR; the TCRdb copy retains only in-frame clones and omits some. V and J calls and clone size follow that table, whereas D and trimming were derived from the DNA. The top ten clones hold about 1.9% of a sample with 230,000 or so clones, roughly 90% of them seen once. Per the germline V gene, CDR1 is SGHNT and CDR2 is YYREEE (reference sequence). CDR3 size: 11 residues. The V end was cut by 6 bases, the J end by 4 bases, with 5 bases between.

Sequenced: peripheral blood. The sequence came from a man in his forties with active or convalescent COVID-19. The chain is built from TRBV5-4 and TRBJ2-1; D remains ambiguous. The CDR3, as DNA: TGTGCCAGCACCAAATACAATGAGCAGTTCTTC. This translates into CASTKYNEQFF.